The 18 T cell receptor beta chains given below trace back to one sample, sequenced in a study of T cell responses to AZD1222 COVID-19 vaccine. The repertoire was sequenced with immunoSEQ multiplex PCR; TCRdb's copy has only in-frame clones and lacks some. This sample has tens of thousands of clones, with roughly 93% found just once. Sequences were derived from peripheral blood, sampled on day 0 of AZD1222 vaccination. The receptors originated from an adult in good health.

This chain uses TRBV19 with TRBJ1-5; the D is unclear. The germline V gene encodes CDR1 LNHDA and CDR2 SQIVND (reference sequence). V lost 1 base, J lost 5 bases, and 12 bases lay in between. CDR3 size: 15 residues. The CDR3 reads CASSIVRARDQPQHF. CDR3 nucleotides: TGTGCCAGTAGTATAGTACGGGCCAGAGATCAGCCCCAGCATTTT.

The chain links TRBV6-1 to TRBJ2-5; D assignment may be TRBD1 or TRBD2 (5 bases each). Trimming took 4 bases from V and 6 from J, leaving 21 bases between them. In germline, CDR1 is MNHNS, CDR2 SASEGT. The CDR3 sequence is 16 residues long. CDR3 amino acids: CASSVRGTLRPQTQYF. The CDR3 bases are TGTGCCAGCAGTGTTCGAGGGACCCTACGTCCTCAGACCCAGTACTTC.

This clone appeared once. The J gene is TRBJ1-2, the V gene TRBV28; no clear D. The CDR3 is made up of 13 amino acids. Per the germline V gene, CDR1 is MDHEN and CDR2 is SYDVKM. The V and J ends lost 1 base and 11 bases respectively, with 14 bases between them. CDR3 nucleotides: TGTGCCAGCAGTTTATCCCACCGTGCCGGTTACACCTTC. The encoded protein is CASSLSHRAGYTF.

As to this clone: The junction does not match germline at one end; this may be a read error. V is TRBV7-9 and J is TRBJ1-2; 8 positions agree with TRBD1. The CDR3 spans 14 residues. Germline CDR1 is SEHNR and CDR2 is FQNEAQ (reference sequence). Here the CDR3 DNA reads TGTGCCAGCAGCTTGGACAGGGCCAACTATGACTACACCTTC. Translated: CASSLDRANYDYTF. The full variable domain, in which reference TRBV7-9 and TRBJ1-2 provide the parts outside the CDR3, is DTGVSQNPRHKITKRGQNVTFRCDPISEHNRLYWYRQTLGQGPEFLTYFQNEAQLEKSRLLSDRFSAERPKGSFSTLEIQRTEQGDSAMYLCASSLDRANYDYTFGSGTRLTVV.

The chain couples TRBV5-1 to TRBJ1-2; D uncertain. Trimming pared 4 bases from V and 8 bases from J, leaving 18 bases between. Germline-derived CDR1 and CDR2 are SGHRS and YFSETQ. This CDR3 has 14 residues. The CDR3 DNA sequence: TGCGCCAGCAGCCGGTCGGGCAGGAGGGAGGGCTACACCTTC. It encodes CASSRSGRREGYTF.

The chain recombines TRBV2 with TRBJ1-1, with D tentatively TRBD1 (6 bases). The CDR3 contains 16 residues. Germline CDR1 and CDR2: SNHLY and FYNNEI. V dropped 0 bases and J dropped 0 bases, with 11 bases sitting between them. CDR3 nucleotides: TGTGCCAGCAGTGAAGCACAGGGCTGGATGAACACTGAAGCTTTCTTT. The encoded protein is CASSEAQGWMNTEAFF.

CDR3 sequence: CATSGDRHSNQPQHF. CDR3 nucleotides: TGTGCCACCAGTGGGGACCGACATAGCAATCAGCCCCAGCATTTT. This sequence joins TRBV24-1 and TRBJ1-5; possibly TRBD1 for D (5 bases). CDR3 length equals 15 residues. Between the trimmed V and J ends, which lost 5 bases and 0 bases, there was a span of 10 bases. In germline, CDR1 is KGHDR, CDR2 SFDVKD.

This chain joins TRBV27 and TRBJ1-1; possibly TRBD1 for D (5 bases). Germline CDR1 reads MNHEY; CDR2 reads SMNVEV (reference sequence). The CDR3 is made up of 13 amino acids. V shed 2 bases and J shed 5 bases, with 9 bases lying between them. DNA of the CDR3: TGTGCCAGCAGTTTAAATGGGGGAACTGAAGCTTTCTTT. It codes for CASSLNGGTEAFF.

The chain links TRBV4-3 to TRBJ1-2; possibly TRBD1 for D (5 bases). This CDR3 is 14 amino acids long. V was pared by 0 bases and J by 7 bases, with 12 bases between. CDR1 is LGHNA, CDR2 YSLEER, per germline. CDR3: CASSQDSRDFGYTF. The CDR3 DNA reads as TGCGCCAGCAGCCAAGATTCCAGGGATTTTGGCTACACCTTC.

This clone was recorded only once. This chain joins TRBV5-1 and TRBJ1-2; D is undetermined. Trimming took 0 bases from V and 5 from J, leaving 17 bases between them. CDR3 length equals 16 residues. The germline V gene encodes CDR1 SGHRS and CDR2 YFSETQ. The CDR3, as DNA: TGCGCCAGCAGCTTGGAACCATCCCGGGTACTATATGGCTACACCTTC. Protein sequence: CASSLEPSRVLYGYTF.

The V gene is TRBV6-2 or TRBV6-3, the J gene TRBJ2-1; 10 positions match TRBD2. The junction had 7 bases not matched to a gene; V was cut back by 6 bases and J by 5 bases. This CDR3 is 15 amino acids long. Germline loops: CDR1 MNHEY, CDR2 SVGEGT. CDR3 in DNA: TGTGCCAGCAGCCGATTAGCGGGGGGCCACAATGAGCAGTTCTTC. It yields the protein CASSRLAGGHNEQFF.

The chain has TRBV7-2 and TRBJ2-1; a possible D gene is TRBD2 (5 bases). Deletions cut 2 bases from V and 10 bases from J, with 18 bases between. CDR3 size: 15 residues. Germline lookup yields CDR1 SGHTA and CDR2 FQGNSA. The DNA of the CDR3 is TGTGCCAGCAGCTTATCAGGACTTCCCTGGCACGAGCAGTTCTTC. This encodes CASSLSGLPWHEQFF.

This clone was recorded only once. This sequence joins TRBV9 and TRBJ1-3, with D possibly matching TRBD1 (5 bases). Germline-derived CDR1 and CDR2 are SGDLS and YYNGEE. Trimming shortened V by 4 bases and J by 0 bases, and 11 bases separated the two germline ends. The CDR3 runs to 15 residues. CDR3 coding DNA: TGTGCCAGCAGCACCCGGGGCACCTCTGGAAACACCATATATTTT. This translates into CASSTRGTSGNTIYF.

This clone was counted once. The DNA is left out, because the CDR3 cannot be placed on it with certainty; the CDR3 is given as TCRdb lists it. The chain links TRBV29-1 to TRBJ2-7; TRBD2 is the table's D call, not checked against the DNA. The CDR3 comprises 11 residues, both ends counted. Germline lookup yields CDR1 SQVTM and CDR2 ANQGSEA. CDR3 amino acids: CSVEVGVGIFF.

The chain couples TRBV9 to TRBJ1-2; D not certain. CDR1 SGDLS and CDR2 YYNGEE come from the germline V gene. The V and J ends lost 1 base and 4 bases respectively, with 11 bases between them. The CDR3 covers 14 residues. The CDR3, as DNA: TGTGCCAGCAGCGTAACGCAGGAAGCCTATGGCTACACCTTC. It translates to CASSVTQEAYGYTF.

With respect to this clone: Other DNA sequences in the sample encode the same CDR3. The rearrangement joins TRBV5-5 to TRBJ1-1; weak D call: TRBD1 (6 bases). The CDR3 is 13 amino acids. The germline CDR1 and CDR2 sequences are SGHKS and YYEKEE (reference sequence). Between the trimmed V and J ends, which lost 2 bases and 2 bases, there was a span of 7 bases. The CDR3 here is CASSLQGNTEAFF. For the CDR3, the DNA is TGTGCCAGCAGCTTACAGGGCAACACTGAAGCTTTCTTT.

This clone showed up just once. V usage is TRBV3-1 (or the pseudogene TRBV3-2) and J usage is TRBJ1-5, with D hard to call. From germline, CDR1 is LGHDT and CDR2 YNNKEL (reference sequence). V lost 0 bases, J lost 3 bases, and 9 bases lay in between. The CDR3 sequence is 15 residues long. In DNA form, the CDR3 reads TGTGCCAGCAGCCAAGATCTGAGGTCCAATCAGCCCCAGCATTTT. Its translation is CASSQDLRSNQPQHF.

J is TRBJ1-5 and V is TRBV6-5; D may be TRBD1 (6 bases). Germline loops: CDR1 MNHEY, CDR2 SVGAGI. V was shortened by 6 bases and J by 4 bases, with 16 bases between the two germline ends. CDR3 length: 15 amino acids. CDR3 sequence: CASRKGGIVNQPQHF. The CDR3 coding sequence is TGTGCCAGCAGAAAAGGGGGTATAGTAAATCAGCCCCAGCATTTT.